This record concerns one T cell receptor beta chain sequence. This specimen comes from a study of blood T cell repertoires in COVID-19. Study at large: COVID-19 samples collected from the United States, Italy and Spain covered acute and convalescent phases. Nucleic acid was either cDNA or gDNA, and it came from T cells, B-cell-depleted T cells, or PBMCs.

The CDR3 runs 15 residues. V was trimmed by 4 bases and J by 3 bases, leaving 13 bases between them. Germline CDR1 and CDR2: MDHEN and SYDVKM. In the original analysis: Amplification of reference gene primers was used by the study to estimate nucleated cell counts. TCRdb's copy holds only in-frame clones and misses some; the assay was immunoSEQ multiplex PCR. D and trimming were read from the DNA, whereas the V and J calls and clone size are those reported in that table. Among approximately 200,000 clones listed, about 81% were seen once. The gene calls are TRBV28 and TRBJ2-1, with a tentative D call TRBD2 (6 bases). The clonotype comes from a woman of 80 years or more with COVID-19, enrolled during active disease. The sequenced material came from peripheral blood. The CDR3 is CASSWDRDFYNEQFF. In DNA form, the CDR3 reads TGTGCCAGCAGTTGGGACCGGGACTTCTACAATGAGCAGTTCTTC.